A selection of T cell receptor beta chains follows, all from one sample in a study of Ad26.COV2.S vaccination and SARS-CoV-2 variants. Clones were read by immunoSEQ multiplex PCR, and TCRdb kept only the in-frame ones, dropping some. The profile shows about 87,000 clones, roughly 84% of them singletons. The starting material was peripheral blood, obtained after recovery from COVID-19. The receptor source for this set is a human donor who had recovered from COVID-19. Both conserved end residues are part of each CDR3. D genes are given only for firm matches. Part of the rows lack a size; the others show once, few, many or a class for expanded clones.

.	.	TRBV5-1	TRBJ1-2	CASRADYGYTF	TGCGCCAGCAGAGCAGACTATGGCTACACCTTC
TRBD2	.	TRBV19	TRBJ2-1	CASSLREGLAGVNEQFF	TGTGCCAGTAGCTTAAGAGAAGGACTAGCGGGAGTCAATGAGCAGTTCTTC
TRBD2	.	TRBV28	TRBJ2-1	CASRILRTSGSNNEQFF	TGTGCCAGCAGGATCCTCCGGACTAGCGGGAGCAACAATGAGCAGTTCTTC
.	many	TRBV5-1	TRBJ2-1	CASSYSGQLYNEQFF	TGCGCCAGCAGCTATTCGGGACAACTATACAATGAGCAGTTCTTC
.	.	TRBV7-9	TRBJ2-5	CASSLWEFIGETQYF	TGTGCCAGCAGCTTATGGGAGTTTATAGGAGAGACCCAGTACTTC
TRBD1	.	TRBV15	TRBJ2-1	CATSRDTGQGAGSYNEQFF	TGTGCCACCAGCAGAGATACGGGGCAGGGGGCTGGTTCCTACAATGAGCAGTTCTTC
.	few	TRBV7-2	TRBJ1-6	CASSPSGGRNSPLHF	TGTGCCAGCAGCCCGTCTGGGGGACGGAATTCACCCCTCCACTTT
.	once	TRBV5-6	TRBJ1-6	CASRVKGESPLHF	TGTGCCAGCCGGGTAAAGGGAGAATCACCCCTCCACTTT
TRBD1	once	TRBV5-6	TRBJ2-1	CASSWGTGPGEQFF	TGTGCCAGCAGCTGGGGGACAGGGCCTGGTGAGCAGTTCTTC
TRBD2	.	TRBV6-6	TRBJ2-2	CASKIAGNTGELFF	TGTGCCAGCAAAATAGCGGGGAACACCGGGGAGCTGTTTTTT
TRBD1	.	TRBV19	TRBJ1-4	CASSTTTGGGEKLFF	TGTGCCAGTAGTACCACGACAGGGGGCGGTGAAAAACTGTTTTTT
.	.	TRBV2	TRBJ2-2	CASRFDTLNPDGELFF	TGTGCCAGCAGATTTGACACACTGAACCCGGACGGGGAGCTGTTTTTT
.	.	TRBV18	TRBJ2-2	CASSPPKEFNTGELFF	TGTGCCAGCTCACCACCTAAAGAGTTTAACACCGGGGAGCTGTTTTTT
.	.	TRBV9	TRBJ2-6	CASTEGSLGANVLTF	TGTGCCAGCACCGAGGGGAGTCTTGGGGCCAACGTCCTGACTTTC
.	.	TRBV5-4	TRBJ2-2	CASSFFGRPTGELFF	TGTGCCAGCAGCTTTTTTGGTCGTCCCACCGGGGAGCTGTTTTTT
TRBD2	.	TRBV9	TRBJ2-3	CASSVASGRAGGTDTQYF	TGTGCCAGCAGCGTAGCTAGCGGGAGGGCCGGGGGGACAGATACGCAGTATTTT
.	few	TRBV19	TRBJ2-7	CASSSDSQVSYEQYF	TGTGCCAGTAGTAGTGATTCCCAGGTCTCCTACGAGCAGTACTTC
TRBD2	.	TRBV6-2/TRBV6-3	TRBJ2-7	CASSYSYLAGVDPSYEQYF	TGTGCCAGCAGTTACTCGTACCTAGCGGGAGTCGACCCCTCCTACGAGCAGTACTTC
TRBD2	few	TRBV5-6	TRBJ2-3	CASSPTSGSTDTQYF	TGTGCCAGCAGCCCAACTAGCGGGAGTACAGATACGCAGTATTTT
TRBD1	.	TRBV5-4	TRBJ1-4	CASRPAQGVFSEKLFF	TGTGCCAGCAGACCCGCGCAGGGGGTCTTCAGTGAAAAACTGTTTTTT
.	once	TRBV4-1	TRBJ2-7	CASSLEESPFYEQYF	TGCGCCAGCAGCCTAGAGGAGTCGCCATTCTACGAGCAGTACTTC
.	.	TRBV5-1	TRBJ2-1	CASSLAPYNEQFF	TGCGCCAGCAGCTTGGCACCTTACAATGAGCAGTTCTTC
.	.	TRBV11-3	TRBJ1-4	CASSSRHQRNNEKLFF	TGTGCCAGCAGCTCCCGCCATCAAAGGAATAATGAAAAACTGTTTTTT
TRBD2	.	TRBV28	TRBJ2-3	CASSYRILADPTDTQYF	TGTGCCAGCAGTTATCGTATTCTAGCGGACCCCACAGATACGCAGTATTTT
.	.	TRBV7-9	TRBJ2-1	CASSLRPFNEQFF	TGTGCCAGCAGCCTCCGGCCCTTCAATGAGCAGTTCTTC
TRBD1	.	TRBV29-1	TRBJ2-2	CRVHGPGQGGAGELFF	TGCCGCGTTCACGGCCCGGGACAGGGGGGAGCCGGGGAGCTGTTTTTT
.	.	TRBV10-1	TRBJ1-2	CASSESGQYGYTF	TGCGCCAGCAGTGAGTCAGGACAGTATGGCTACACCTTC
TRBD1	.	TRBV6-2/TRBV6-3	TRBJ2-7	CASSYSGTGVPHEQYF	TGTGCCAGCAGTTACTCGGGCACAGGGGTTCCCCACGAGCAGTACTTC
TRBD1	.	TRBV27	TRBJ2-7	CASSPSGTGGDEQYF	TGTGCCAGCAGTCCCTCCGGGACAGGGGGCGACGAGCAGTACTTC
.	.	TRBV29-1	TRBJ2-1	CSVEGWQSSYNEQFF	TGCAGCGTTGAAGGGTGGCAGAGCTCCTACAATGAGCAGTTCTTC
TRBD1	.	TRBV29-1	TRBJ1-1	CSVERAQGGTEAFF	TGCAGCGTTGAACGCGCACAGGGGGGCACTGAAGCTTTCTTT
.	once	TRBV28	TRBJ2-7	CASTAPMGEQYF	TGTGCCAGCACCGCCCCCATGGGCGAGCAGTACTTC
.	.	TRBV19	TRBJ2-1	CASSSMGNYNEQFF	TGTGCCAGTAGTTCGATGGGAAATTACAATGAGCAGTTCTTC
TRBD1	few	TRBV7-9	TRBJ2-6	CASGLGTGGPGANVLTF	TGTGCCAGCGGCCTCGGGACAGGGGGGCCTGGGGCCAACGTCCTGACTTTC
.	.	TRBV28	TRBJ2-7	CASSPLGYEQYF	TGTGCCAGCAGCCCTCTCGGCTACGAGCAGTACTTC
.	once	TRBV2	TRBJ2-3	CASSEALPRGGVETF	TGTGCCAGCAGTGAAGCCTTACCACGCGGAGGGGTGGAAACTTTT
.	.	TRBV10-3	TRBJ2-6	CAISAPGPSGANVLTF	TGTGCCATCAGTGCCCCTGGGCCCTCTGGGGCCAACGTCCTGACTTTC
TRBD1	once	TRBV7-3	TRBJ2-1	CASSYRPTGLDEQFF	TGTGCCAGCAGCTACCGCCCGACAGGGTTGGATGAGCAGTTCTTC
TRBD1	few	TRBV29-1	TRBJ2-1	CSVNRGSYNEQFF	TGCAGCGTAAACAGGGGTTCCTACAATGAGCAGTTCTTC
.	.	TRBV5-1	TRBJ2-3	CASSFDSRTDTQYF	TGCGCCAGCAGCTTTGATAGTAGGACAGATACGCAGTATTTT
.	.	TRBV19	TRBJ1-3	CASSHGSSGNTIYF	TGTGCCAGTAGTCACGGAAGCTCTGGAAACACCATATATTTT
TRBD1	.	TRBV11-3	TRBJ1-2	CASSARQGDYGYTF	TGTGCCAGCAGCGCCCGACAGGGTGACTATGGCTACACCTTC
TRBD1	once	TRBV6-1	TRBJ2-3	CASTGQGTDTQYF	TGTGCCAGCACGGGACAGGGGACAGATACGCAGTATTTT
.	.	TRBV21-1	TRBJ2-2	CASSKTDRSGYTGELFF	TGTGCCAGCAGCAAAACCGACAGGAGTGGTTACACCGGGGAGCTGTTTTTT
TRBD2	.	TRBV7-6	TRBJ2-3	CASSSSALLAGRADTQYF	TGTGCCAGCAGCTCGAGCGCCCTTCTAGCGGGGAGGGCAGATACGCAGTATTTT
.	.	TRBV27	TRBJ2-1	CASSSLGMGDNEQFF	TGTGCCAGCAGTTCACTAGGGATGGGCGACAATGAGCAGTTCTTC
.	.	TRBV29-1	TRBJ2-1	CSVVRGGYEQFF	TGCAGCGTTGTAAGGGGCGGGTATGAGCAGTTCTTC
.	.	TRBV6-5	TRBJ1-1	CASRTTGGTTEAFF	TGTGCCAGCAGAACGACAGGAGGGACCACTGAAGCTTTCTTT
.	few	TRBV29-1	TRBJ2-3	CSVVLAPARRNTQYF	TGCAGCGTTGTCTTAGCGCCCGCGCGTCGTAATACGCAGTATTTT
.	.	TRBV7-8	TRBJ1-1	CASSSVTGWDPINTEAFF	TGTGCCAGCAGCTCCGTTACAGGGTGGGACCCTATTAACACTGAAGCTTTCTTT
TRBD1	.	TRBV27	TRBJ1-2	CASSSTGTGKLYGYTF	TGTGCCAGCAGCTCGACCGGGACAGGGAAGCTCTATGGCTACACCTTC
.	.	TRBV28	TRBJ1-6	CASRLEPYHNSPLHF	TGTGCCAGCAGACTCGAGCCCTATCATAATTCACCCCTCCACTTT